The present T cell receptor beta chain was sequenced within a study of cytomegalovirus exposure and HLA in healthy donors. Study background: The 90 to 150 validation repertoires used the same platform as the approximately 700 first-cohort repertoires, a later analysis reported. Broader study findings: Cytomegalovirus status was reportedly diagnosed by the classifier with high specificity and sensitivity.

Data came from immunoSEQ multiplex PCR; TCRdb stores just in-frame clones and leaves some out. The sample carries fewer than 120,000 clones, approximately 90% recorded once. The validation cohort, a group of 120 subjects, included the donors and was separate from the roughly 670-subject first cohort. For this clone: What it recognizes is unknown. Within the sample, other DNA sequences also encode this same CDR3.

CDR1 and CDR2 (germline): SGHRS, YFSETQ. The CDR3 is 14 residues long. V was trimmed by 0 bases and J by 1 base, leaving 7 bases between them. Sequenced sample: PBMCs. The clonotype originates from a woman under 30 in good health and CMV-seronegative. The chain uses TRBV5-1 and TRBJ1-1; weak D call: TRBD1 (6 bases). DNA for the CDR3: TGCGCCAGCAGCTTGGGGACAGCGAACACTGAAGCTTTCTTT. Translation gives CASSLGTANTEAFF. Drawing the rest from reference TRBV5-1 and TRBJ1-1, the complete variable domain is KAGVTQTPRYLIKTRGQQVTLSCSPISGHRSVSWYQQTPGQGLQFLFEYFSETQRNKGNFPGRFSGRQFSNSRSEMNVSTLELGDSALYLCASSLGTANTEAFFGQGTRLTVV.